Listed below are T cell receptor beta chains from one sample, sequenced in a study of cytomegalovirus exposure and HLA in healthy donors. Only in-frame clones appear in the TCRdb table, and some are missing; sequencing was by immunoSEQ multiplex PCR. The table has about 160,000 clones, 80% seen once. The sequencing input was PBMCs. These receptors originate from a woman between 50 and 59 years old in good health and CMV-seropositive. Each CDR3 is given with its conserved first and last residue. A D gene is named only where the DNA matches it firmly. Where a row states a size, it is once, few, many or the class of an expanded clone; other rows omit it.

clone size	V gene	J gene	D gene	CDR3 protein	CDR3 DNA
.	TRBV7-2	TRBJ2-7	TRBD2	CASSLSTSGGFSYEQYF	TGTGCCAGCAGCTTATCCACTAGCGGGGGGTTTTCCTACGAGCAGTACTTC
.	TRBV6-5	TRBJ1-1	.	CASSLVLRSNTEAFF	TGTGCCAGCAGTTTGGTACTGAGGAGTAACACTGAAGCTTTCTTT
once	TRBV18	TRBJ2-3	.	CASSQERDTQYF	TGTGCCAGCTCACAAGAGCGAGATACGCAGTATTTT
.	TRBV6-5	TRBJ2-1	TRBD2	CASSRLAGGNEQFF	TGTGCCAGCAGTAGGCTAGCGGGAGGGAATGAGCAGTTCTTC
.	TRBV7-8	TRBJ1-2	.	CASSLRGGGGYTF	TGTGCCAGCAGCTTAAGGGGGGGAGGTGGCTACACCTTC
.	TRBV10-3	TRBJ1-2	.	CAISPLVGTSMVYTF	TGTGCCATCAGTCCCCTAGTCGGGACAAGTATGGTCTACACCTTC
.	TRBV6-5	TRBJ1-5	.	CASRRQEYQPQHF	TGTGCCAGCAGGAGACAGGAATATCAGCCCCAGCATTTT
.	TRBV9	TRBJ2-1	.	CASSGAEYNEQFF	TGTGCCAGCAGCGGAGCGGAATACAATGAGCAGTTCTTC
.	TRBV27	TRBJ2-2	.	CASRRLANTGELFF	TGTGCCAGCAGGCGACTAGCGAACACCGGGGAGCTGTTTTTT
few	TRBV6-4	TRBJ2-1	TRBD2	CASSSGLARHNEQFF	TGTGCCAGCAGTTCGGGACTAGCGAGACACAATGAGCAGTTCTTC
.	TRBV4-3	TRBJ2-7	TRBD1	CATHTTGRRGQYF	TGCGCCACCCATACGACAGGGCGTAGGGGGCAGTACTTC
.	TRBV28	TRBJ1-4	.	CASSPGRAEKLFF	TGTGCCAGCAGCCCCGGGAGGGCGGAAAAACTGTTTTTT
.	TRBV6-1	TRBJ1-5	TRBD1	CVSTPSGGGQPQHF	TGTGTCAGCACTCCGTCAGGGGGAGGTCAGCCCCAGCATTTT
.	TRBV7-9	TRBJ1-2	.	CSSSPFTDYGYTF	TGTTCCAGCAGCCCTTTTACAGACTATGGCTACACCTTC
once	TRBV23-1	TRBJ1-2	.	CASGYSGAGGYTF	TGCGCCAGCGGATATTCAGGGGCGGGTGGCTACACCTTC
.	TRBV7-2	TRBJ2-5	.	CASSLFTASWGETQYF	TGTGCCAGCAGCTTATTTACGGCTAGCTGGGGAGAGACCCAGTACTTC
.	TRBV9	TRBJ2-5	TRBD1	CASSNRDRGQETQYF	TGTGCCAGCAGCAACCGGGACAGGGGGCAAGAGACCCAGTACTTC
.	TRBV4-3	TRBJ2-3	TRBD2	CASSQEAGSGGTDTQYF	TGCGCCAGCAGCCAAGAAGCGGGGAGTGGCGGAACAGATACGCAGTATTTT
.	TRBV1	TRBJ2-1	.	CTSIRGARYNEQFF	TGCACCAGCATTCGGGGGGCGCGCTACAATGAGCAGTTCTTC
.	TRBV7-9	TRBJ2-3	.	CASSLMEATDTQYF	TGTGCCAGCAGCCTAATGGAGGCCACAGATACGCAGTATTTT
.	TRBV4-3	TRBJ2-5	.	CASSQDRAGHQETQYF	TGCGCCAGCAGCCAAGATCGTGCAGGGCACCAAGAGACCCAGTACTTC
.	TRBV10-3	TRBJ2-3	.	CAISDLGQTSTDTQYF	TGTGCCATCAGTGATTTAGGACAGACAAGCACAGATACGCAGTATTTT
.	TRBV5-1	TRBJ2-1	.	CASSLAGSSYNEQFF	TGCGCCAGCAGCTTGGCGGGGAGCTCCTACAATGAGCAGTTCTTC
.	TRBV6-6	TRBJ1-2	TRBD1	CASSSGQGSRGYTF	TGTGCCAGCAGTTCTGGACAGGGGTCACGGGGCTACACCTTC
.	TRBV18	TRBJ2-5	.	CASSTGAVPETQYF	TGTGCCAGCTCCACGGGAGCTGTACCCGAGACCCAGTACTTC
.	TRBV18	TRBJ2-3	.	CASSLKARGSDTQYF	TGTGCCAGCTCACTAAAGGCCAGGGGCTCAGATACGCAGTATTTT
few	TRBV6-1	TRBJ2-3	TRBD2	CASSEYSGMPDTQYF	TGTGCCAGCAGTGAATACAGCGGGATGCCAGATACGCAGTATTTT
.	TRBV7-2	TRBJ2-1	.	CASSFPLGEYNEQFF	TGTGCCAGCAGTTTCCCATTAGGGGAATACAATGAGCAGTTCTTC
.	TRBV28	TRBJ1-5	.	CASSPTGYPLSNQPQHF	TGTGCCAGCAGTCCTACAGGGTACCCCCTAAGCAATCAGCCCCAGCATTTT
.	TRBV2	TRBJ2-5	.	CASSDRVVETQYF	TGTGCCAGCAGTGATCGGGTTGTGGAGACCCAGTACTTC
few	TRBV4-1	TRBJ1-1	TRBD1	CASSQAGQGPNTEAFF	TGCGCCAGCAGCCAAGCGGGACAGGGCCCAAACACTGAAGCTTTCTTT
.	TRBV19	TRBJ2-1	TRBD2	CASRRQLGEGFYNEQFF	TGTGCCAGTAGGAGACAGCTCGGGGAGGGTTTCTACAATGAGCAGTTCTTC
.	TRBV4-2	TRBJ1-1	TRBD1	CASSHGSGGAMTEAFF	TGTGCCAGCAGCCACGGATCAGGGGGCGCGATGACTGAAGCTTTCTTT
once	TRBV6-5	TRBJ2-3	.	CASSYLRYGDTQYF	TGTGCCAGCAGTTACCTGCGGTACGGGGATACGCAGTATTTT
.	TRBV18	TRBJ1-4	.	CASSPGAGNEKLFF	TGTGCCAGCTCACCAGGGGCTGGTAATGAAAAACTGTTTTTT
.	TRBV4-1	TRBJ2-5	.	CASSQDRGGETQYF	TGCGCCAGCAGCCAAGACAGGGGAGGGGAGACCCAGTACTTC
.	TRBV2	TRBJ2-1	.	CASSEDVTAYNEQFF	TGTGCCAGCAGTGAGGATGTGACTGCTTACAATGAGCAGTTCTTC
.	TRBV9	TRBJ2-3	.	CASTPRGNPSTDTQYF	TGTGCCAGCACTCCCCGGGGGAATCCGAGCACAGATACGCAGTATTTT
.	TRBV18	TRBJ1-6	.	CASSESRGANSPLHF	TGTGCCAGCTCGGAATCGCGGGGTGCTAATTCACCCCTCCACTTT
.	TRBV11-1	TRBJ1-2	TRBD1	CASSQPGQGYYGYTF	TGTGCCAGCAGCCAACCGGGACAGGGATACTATGGCTACACCTTC
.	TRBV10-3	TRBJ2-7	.	CAISEGSPILYF	TGTGCCATCAGTGAGGGGAGTCCTATCCTTTACTTC
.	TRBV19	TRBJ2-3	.	CASSMDRQAGTLDTQYF	TGTGCCAGTAGTATGGATAGGCAGGCTGGGACATTGGATACGCAGTATTTT
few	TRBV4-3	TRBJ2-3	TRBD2	CASSQELQRERTDTQYF	TGCGCCAGCAGCCAAGAACTCCAGCGGGAGCGGACAGATACGCAGTATTTT
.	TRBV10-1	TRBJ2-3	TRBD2	CASSEPLSTLPWGGDTQYF	TGCGCCAGCAGTGAGCCCCTATCCACGCTCCCTTGGGGAGGGGATACGCAGTATTTT
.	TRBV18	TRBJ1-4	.	CASSPPTGGPYEKLFF	TGTGCCAGCTCACCACCGACGGGGGGGCCATATGAAAAACTGTTTTTT
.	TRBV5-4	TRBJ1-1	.	CASSPDIMNTEAFF	TGTGCCAGCAGCCCGGACATCATGAACACTGAAGCTTTCTTT
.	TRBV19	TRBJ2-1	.	CASSRGGGSYNEQFF	TGTGCCAGTAGTAGAGGGGGTGGATCCTACAATGAGCAGTTCTTC
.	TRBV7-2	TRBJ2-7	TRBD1	CASSAHLDRVLNGQYF	TGTGCCAGCAGTGCACATTTGGACAGGGTCCTCAACGGGCAGTACTTC
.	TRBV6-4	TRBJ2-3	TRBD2	CASSEVAGTSTDTQYF	TGTGCCAGCAGTGAAGTAGCGGGGACTAGCACAGATACGCAGTATTTT